One sample yielded the 16 T cell receptor beta chains listed below, sequenced in a study of somatic mutations in cytotoxic T cells in rheumatoid arthritis (dated by TCRdb to the late 2010s). The protocol used for the library was the immunoSEQ multiplex PCR assay. What TCRdb holds here is the immuneACCESS table cut down to in-frame rearrangements. Part of the clones is not present; checked against another copy, under half of the missing clones reflect an unresolved V gene, and the others are unexplained. Here the sample has thousands of clones; roughly 69% occur a single time. The top ten hold 15% to 20% of the sample. Sequences were obtained from CD8+ T cells sorted from blood. The receptors derive from an adult with rheumatoid arthritis.

This chain uses TRBV29-1 with TRBJ2-3; TRBD2 agrees at 10 bases. This CDR3 is 17 amino acids long. Per germline, CDR1 SQVTM and CDR2 ANQGSEA. V lost 7 bases to trimming and J lost 6 bases; unmatched junction nucleotides: 19. CDR3: CSAQKRLSGGADDTQYF. The CDR3 DNA reads TGCAGCGCACAAAAGCGTCTGAGCGGGGGGGCCGATGATACGCAGTATTTT.

The V gene is TRBV28, the J gene TRBJ2-3; 11 bases align to TRBD1. V gave up 5 bases and J gave up 5 bases; unmatched junction bases: 9. Germline CDR1 is MDHEN and CDR2 is SYDVKM. CDR3 size: 16 residues. CDR3 residues: CASSPSDRGRGDTQYF. DNA for the CDR3: TGTGCCAGCAGTCCTTCGGACAGGGGGCGCGGAGATACGCAGTATTTT.

The chain has TRBV7-9 and TRBJ2-1, with unresolved D. V dropped 3 bases and J dropped 6 bases, with 6 bases sitting between them. Per germline, CDR1 SEHNR and CDR2 FQNEAQ (reference sequence). CDR3 length equals 12 residues. CDR3 protein: CASSFIGNEQFF. Here the CDR3 DNA reads TGTGCCAGCAGCTTCATTGGCAATGAGCAGTTCTTC.

Only a few counts were recorded for this clone. This chain connects TRBV15 to TRBJ2-7; 10 bases agree with TRBD2. V shed 3 bases and J 5 bases; nucleotides not matched to a gene: 4. CDR1 is LNHNV and CDR2 is YYDKDF in the germline V gene (reference sequence). The CDR3 loop spans 14 amino acids. CDR3 region: CATSSGLAVNEQYF. CDR3 coding DNA: TGTGCCACCAGCAGCGGACTAGCGGTGAACGAGCAGTACTTC.

This clone was seen only once. The chain recombines TRBV6-6 with TRBJ2-7; weak D call: TRBD1 (5 bases). V was pared by 0 bases and J by 1 base, with 10 bases between. From germline, CDR1 is MNHNY and CDR2 SVGAGI (reference sequence). The CDR3 totals 15 residues. The chain's CDR3 is CASSYSIRASYEQYF. CDR3 sequence (DNA): TGTGCCAGCAGTTACTCGATCAGGGCGTCCTACGAGCAGTACTTC.

The CDR3 sequence is CASSRRKNGGPSTDTQYF. In DNA form, the CDR3 reads TGTGCCAGCAGCCGACGCAAAAACGGGGGGCCAAGCACAGATACGCAGTATTTT. The rearrangement uses TRBV4-2 and TRBJ2-3; tentatively, D is TRBD2 (7 bases). The CDR3 has 18 amino acids. The V gene lost 4 bases and the J gene lost 0 bases, with 20 bases spanning the gap. From germline, CDR1 is LGHNA and CDR2 YNFKEQ.

The CDR3 here is CASSTPDRNSNQPQHF. CDR3 coding DNA: TGTGCCAGCAGCACTCCCGACAGGAACAGCAATCAGCCCCAGCATTTT. The chain carries TRBV21-1 and TRBJ1-5; TRBD1 was called by the table and not checked on the DNA. TRBV21-1 is assigned pseudogene status. The CDR3 loop spans 16 amino acids.

The rearrangement joins TRBV2 to TRBJ2-3, with TRBD1 as a possible D gene (6 bases). The ends were cut back, 1 base at V and 0 bases at J, with 17 bases in the middle. This CDR3 is built from 18 residues. Per germline, CDR1 SNHLY and CDR2 FYNNEI. The chain's CDR3 is CASSEGGLGAPSTDTQYF. As DNA, the CDR3 is TGTGCCAGCAGTGAAGGCGGCCTGGGGGCGCCTAGCACAGATACGCAGTATTTT. Combining the CDR3 with reference TRBV2 and TRBJ2-3 gives the whole variable domain EPEVTQTPSHQVTQMGQEVILRCVPISNHLYFYWYRQILGQKVEFLVSFYNNEISEKSEIFDDQFSVERPDGSNFTLKIRSTKLEDSAMYFCASSEGGLGAPSTDTQYFGPGTRLTVL.

V usage is TRBV28 and J usage is TRBJ1-1; D gene uncertain. V was clipped by 2 bases and J by 0 bases, with 16 bases between them. The CDR3 extends over 17 amino acids. Per the germline V gene, CDR1 is MDHEN and CDR2 is SYDVKM. CDR3 sequence: CASSLEEAATMNTEAFF. CDR3 nucleotides: TGTGCCAGCAGTTTAGAGGAGGCAGCAACTATGAACACTGAAGCTTTCTTT.

By frequency in the sample, this clone is hyperexpanded. The gene calls are TRBV18 and TRBJ1-2; 7 nucleotides agree with TRBD1. CDR1 KGHSH and CDR2 LQKENI come from the germline V gene. V was pared by 4 bases and J by 5 bases, with 4 bases of the junction left unmatched. There are 13 residues in the CDR3. CDR3 bases: TGTGCCAGCTCACAAGGGACAGCGTATGGCTACACCTTC. It codes for CASSQGTAYGYTF.

The table lists this clone with a count of one. The J gene is TRBJ2-1, the V gene TRBV5-4, with unresolved D. Looked up from germline, CDR1 is SGHNT and CDR2 is YYREEE (reference sequence). CDR3 length: 11 amino acids. Trimming pared 1 base from V and 4 bases from J, leaving 0 bases between. Here the CDR3 DNA reads TGTGCCAGCAGCTTGTACAATGAGCAGTTCTTC. Amino acid sequence: CASSLYNEQFF.

This clone was seen just once. This chain connects TRBV5-4 to TRBJ1-6; D might be TRBD1 (6 bases). CDR3 length: 17 residues. The V gene lost 1 base and the J gene lost 4 bases, with 15 bases spanning the gap. Germline CDR1 and CDR2: SGHNT and YYREEE (reference sequence). Written as DNA, the CDR3 is TGTGCCAGCAGCTTGTTGGAGGGGGGAAGATATAATTCACCCCTCCACTTT. As protein: CASSLLEGGRYNSPLHF. The full variable domain, rest sourced from reference TRBV5-4 and TRBJ1-6, is ETGVTQSPTHLIKTRGQQVTLRCSSQSGHNTVSWYQQALGQGPQFIFQYYREEENGRGNFPPRFSGLQFPNYSSELNVNALELDDSALYLCASSLLEGGRYNSPLHFGNGTRLTVT.

The rearrangement links TRBV9 to TRBJ2-7, with D tentatively TRBD1 (6 bases). This CDR3 is 13 amino acids long. The germline CDR1 and CDR2 sequences are SGDLS and YYNGEE. V lost 0 bases and J lost 4, with 8 bases in between. CDR3 sequence: CASSVGGPYEQYF. The CDR3 DNA reads TGTGCCAGCAGCGTAGGGGGGCCTTACGAGCAGTACTTC.

The rearrangement links TRBV4-2 to TRBJ2-5; 13 bases agree with TRBD2. V was pared by 0 bases and J by 11 bases, with 9 bases of the junction left unmatched. The CDR3 runs 16 residues. Germline CDR1 is LGHNA and CDR2 is YNFKEQ. The CDR3 sequence: CASSQDLLAGGWEQYF. Written as DNA, the CDR3 is TGTGCCAGCAGCCAAGATCTACTAGCGGGAGGGTGGGAGCAGTACTTC.

The V call is TRBV5-1, the J call TRBJ2-5, with 7 nucleotides matching TRBD2. The J call may be incorrect, as the DNA end agrees better with TRBJ2-7. Germline V gene sequence: CDR1 SGHRS, CDR2 YFSETQ. The CDR3 has 14 amino acids. The CDR3: CASSLDREAYEQYF. The DNA of the CDR3 is TGCGCCAGCAGCTTAGACCGGGAGGCCTACGAGCAGTACTTC.

The count of this clone is one. The chain combines TRBV11-2 with TRBJ2-7, with 10 bases identical to TRBD2. CDR1 is SGHAT and CDR2 is FQNNGV in the germline V gene. J gave up 4 bases and V 1 base, and 7 bases lay outside the gene matches. The CDR3 is made up of 16 amino acids. The CDR3 coding sequence is TGTGCCAGCAGCTTAGGACGGACTAGCGGTGGGTACGAGCAGTACTTC. Its translation: CASSLGRTSGGYEQYF.